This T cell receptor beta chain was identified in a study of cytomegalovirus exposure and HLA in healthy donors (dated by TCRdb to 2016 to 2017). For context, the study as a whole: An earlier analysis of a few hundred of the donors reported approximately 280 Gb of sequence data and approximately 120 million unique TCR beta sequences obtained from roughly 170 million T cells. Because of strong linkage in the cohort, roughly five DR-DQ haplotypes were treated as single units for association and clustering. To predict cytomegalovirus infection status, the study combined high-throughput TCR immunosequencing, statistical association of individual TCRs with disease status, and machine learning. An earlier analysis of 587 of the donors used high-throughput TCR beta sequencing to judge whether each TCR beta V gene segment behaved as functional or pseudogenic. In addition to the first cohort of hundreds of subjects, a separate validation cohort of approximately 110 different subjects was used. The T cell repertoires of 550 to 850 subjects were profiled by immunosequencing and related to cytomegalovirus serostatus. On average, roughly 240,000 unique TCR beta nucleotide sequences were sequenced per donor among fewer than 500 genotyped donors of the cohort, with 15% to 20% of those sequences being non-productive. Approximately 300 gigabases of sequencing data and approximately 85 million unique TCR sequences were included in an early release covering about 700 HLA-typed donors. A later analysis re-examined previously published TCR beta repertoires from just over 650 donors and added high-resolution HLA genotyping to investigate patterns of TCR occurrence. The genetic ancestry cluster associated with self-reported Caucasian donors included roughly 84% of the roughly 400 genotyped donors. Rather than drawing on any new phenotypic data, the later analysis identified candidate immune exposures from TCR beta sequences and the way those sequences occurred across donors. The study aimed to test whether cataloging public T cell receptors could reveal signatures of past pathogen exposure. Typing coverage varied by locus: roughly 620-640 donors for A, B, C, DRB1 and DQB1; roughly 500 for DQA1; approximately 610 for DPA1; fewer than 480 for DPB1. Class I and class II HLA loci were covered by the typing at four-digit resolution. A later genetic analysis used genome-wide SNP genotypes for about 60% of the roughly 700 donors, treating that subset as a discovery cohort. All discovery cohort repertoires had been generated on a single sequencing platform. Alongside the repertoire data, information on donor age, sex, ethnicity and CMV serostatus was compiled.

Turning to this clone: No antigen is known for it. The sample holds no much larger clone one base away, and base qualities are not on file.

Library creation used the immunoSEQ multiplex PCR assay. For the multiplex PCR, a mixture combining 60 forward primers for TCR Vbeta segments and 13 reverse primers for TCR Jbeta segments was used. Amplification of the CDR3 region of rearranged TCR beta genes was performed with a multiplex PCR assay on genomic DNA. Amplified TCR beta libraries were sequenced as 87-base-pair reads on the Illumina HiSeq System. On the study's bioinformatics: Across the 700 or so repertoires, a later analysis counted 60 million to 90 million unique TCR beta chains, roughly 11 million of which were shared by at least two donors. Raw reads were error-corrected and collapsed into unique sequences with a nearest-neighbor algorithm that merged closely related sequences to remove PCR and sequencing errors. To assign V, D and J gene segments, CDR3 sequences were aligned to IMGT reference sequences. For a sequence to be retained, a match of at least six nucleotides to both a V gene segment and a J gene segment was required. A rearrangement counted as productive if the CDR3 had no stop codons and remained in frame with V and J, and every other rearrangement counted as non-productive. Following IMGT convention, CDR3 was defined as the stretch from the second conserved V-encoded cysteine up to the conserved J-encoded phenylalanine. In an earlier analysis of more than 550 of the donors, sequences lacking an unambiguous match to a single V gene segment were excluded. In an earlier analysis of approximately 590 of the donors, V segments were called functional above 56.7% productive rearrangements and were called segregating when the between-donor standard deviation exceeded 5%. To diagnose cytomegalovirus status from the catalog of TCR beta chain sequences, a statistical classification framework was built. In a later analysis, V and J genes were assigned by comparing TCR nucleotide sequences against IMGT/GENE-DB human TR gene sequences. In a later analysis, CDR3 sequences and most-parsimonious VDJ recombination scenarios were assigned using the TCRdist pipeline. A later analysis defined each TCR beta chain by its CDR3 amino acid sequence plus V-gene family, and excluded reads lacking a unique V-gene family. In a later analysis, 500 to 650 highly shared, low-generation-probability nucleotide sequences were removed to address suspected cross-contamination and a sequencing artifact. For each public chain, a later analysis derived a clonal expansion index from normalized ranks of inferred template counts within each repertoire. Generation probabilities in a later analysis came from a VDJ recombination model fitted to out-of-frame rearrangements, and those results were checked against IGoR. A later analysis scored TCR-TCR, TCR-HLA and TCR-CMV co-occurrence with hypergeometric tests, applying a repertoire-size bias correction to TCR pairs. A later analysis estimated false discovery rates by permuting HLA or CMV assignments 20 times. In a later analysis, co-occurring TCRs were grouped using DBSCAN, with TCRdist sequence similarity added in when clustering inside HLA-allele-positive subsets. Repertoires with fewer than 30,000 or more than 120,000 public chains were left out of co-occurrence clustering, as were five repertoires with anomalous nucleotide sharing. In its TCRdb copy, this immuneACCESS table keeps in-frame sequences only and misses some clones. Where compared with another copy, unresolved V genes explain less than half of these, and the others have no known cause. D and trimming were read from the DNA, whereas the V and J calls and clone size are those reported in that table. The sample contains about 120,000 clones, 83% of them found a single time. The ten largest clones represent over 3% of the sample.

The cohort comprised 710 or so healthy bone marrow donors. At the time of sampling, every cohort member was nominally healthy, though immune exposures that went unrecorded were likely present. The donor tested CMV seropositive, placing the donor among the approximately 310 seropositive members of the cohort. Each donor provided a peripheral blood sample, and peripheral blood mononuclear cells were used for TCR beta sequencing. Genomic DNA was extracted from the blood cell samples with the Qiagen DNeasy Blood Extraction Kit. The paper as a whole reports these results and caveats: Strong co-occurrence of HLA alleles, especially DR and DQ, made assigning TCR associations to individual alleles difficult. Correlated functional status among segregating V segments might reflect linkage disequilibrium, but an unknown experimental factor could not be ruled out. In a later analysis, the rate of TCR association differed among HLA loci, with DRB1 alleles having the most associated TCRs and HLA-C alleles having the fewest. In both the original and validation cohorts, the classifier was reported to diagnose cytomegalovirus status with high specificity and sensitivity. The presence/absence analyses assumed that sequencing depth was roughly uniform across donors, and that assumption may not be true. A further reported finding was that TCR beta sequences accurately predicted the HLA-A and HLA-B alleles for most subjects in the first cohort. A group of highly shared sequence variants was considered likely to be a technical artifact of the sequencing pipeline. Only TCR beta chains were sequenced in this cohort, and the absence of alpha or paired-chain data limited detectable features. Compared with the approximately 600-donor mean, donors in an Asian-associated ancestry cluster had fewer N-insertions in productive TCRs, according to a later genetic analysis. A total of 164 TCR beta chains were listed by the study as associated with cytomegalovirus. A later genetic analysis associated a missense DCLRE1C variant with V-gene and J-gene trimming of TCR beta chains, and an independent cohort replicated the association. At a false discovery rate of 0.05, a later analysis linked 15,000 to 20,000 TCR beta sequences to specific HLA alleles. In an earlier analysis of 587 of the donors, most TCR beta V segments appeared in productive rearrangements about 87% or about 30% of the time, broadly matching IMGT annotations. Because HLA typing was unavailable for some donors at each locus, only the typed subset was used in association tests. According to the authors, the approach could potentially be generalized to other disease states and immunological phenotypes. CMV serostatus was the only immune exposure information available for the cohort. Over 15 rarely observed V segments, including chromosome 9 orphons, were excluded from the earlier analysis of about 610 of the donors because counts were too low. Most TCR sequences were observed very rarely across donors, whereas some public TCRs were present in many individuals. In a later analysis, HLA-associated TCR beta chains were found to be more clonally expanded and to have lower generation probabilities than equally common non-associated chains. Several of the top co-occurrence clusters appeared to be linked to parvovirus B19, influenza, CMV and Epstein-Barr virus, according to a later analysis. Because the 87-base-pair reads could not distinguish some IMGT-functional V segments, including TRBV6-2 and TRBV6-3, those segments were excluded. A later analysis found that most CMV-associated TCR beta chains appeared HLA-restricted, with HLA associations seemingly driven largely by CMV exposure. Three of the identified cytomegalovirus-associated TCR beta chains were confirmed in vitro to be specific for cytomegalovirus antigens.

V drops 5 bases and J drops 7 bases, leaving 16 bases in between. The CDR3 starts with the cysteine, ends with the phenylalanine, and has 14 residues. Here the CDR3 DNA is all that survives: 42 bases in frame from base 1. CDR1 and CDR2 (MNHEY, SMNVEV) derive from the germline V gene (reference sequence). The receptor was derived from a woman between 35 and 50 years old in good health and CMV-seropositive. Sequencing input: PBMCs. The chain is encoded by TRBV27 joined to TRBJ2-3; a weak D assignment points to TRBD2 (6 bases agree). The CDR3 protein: CASSPSGSRNTQYF. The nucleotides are TGTGCCAGCAGTCCCTCCGGGAGCCGGAATACGCAGTATTTT.